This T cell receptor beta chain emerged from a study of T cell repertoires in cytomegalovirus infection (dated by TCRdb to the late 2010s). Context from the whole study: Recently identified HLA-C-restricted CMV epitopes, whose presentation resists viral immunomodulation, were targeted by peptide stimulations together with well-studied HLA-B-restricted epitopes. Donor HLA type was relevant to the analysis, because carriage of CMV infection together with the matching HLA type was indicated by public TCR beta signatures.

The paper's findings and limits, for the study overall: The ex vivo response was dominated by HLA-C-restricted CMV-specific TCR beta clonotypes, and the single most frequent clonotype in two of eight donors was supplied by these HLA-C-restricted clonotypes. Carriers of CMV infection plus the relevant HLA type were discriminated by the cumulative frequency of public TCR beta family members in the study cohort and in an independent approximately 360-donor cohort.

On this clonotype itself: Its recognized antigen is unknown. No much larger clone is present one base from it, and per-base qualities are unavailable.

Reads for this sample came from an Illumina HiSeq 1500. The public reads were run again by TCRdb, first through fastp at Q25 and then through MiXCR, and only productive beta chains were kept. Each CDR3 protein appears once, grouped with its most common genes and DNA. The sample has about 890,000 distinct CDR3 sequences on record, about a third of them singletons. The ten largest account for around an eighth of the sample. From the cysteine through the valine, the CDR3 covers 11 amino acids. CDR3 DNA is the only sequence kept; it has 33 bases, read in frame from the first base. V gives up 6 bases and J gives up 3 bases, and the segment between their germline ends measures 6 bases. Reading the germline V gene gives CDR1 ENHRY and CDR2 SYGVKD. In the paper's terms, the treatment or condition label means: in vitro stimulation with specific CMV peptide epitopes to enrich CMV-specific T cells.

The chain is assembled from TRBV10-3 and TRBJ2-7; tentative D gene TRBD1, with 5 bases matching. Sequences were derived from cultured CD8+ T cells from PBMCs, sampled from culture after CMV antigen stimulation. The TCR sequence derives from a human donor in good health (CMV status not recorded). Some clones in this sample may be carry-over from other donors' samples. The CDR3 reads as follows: CAIRQGYEQYV. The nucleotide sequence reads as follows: TGTGCCATCAGGCAGGGCTACGAGCAGTACGTC.